A single sample gave rise to the 11 T cell receptor beta chains below, sequenced in a study of T cell responses to AZD1222 COVID-19 vaccine. Using immunoSEQ multiplex PCR, the repertoire was profiled, and TCRdb retains in-frame clones only, with some absent. The sample has tens of thousands of clones; about nine tenths are singletons. The sample was peripheral blood, taken 28 days after the second AZD1222 dose. Receptors were obtained from an adult who received the AZD1222 COVID-19 vaccine.

Here the CDR3 DNA reads TGTGCCAGCAGCTTAGCCCCCTGGGGGGAACGATCCCCAGATACGCAGTATTTT. Its protein product is CASSLAPWGERSPDTQYF. This rearrangement joins TRBV13 to TRBJ2-3; weak D call: TRBD2 (6 bases). This CDR3 has 18 residues. V was trimmed by 1 base and J by 4 bases, leaving 21 bases between them. CDR1 and CDR2 (germline): PRHDT, FYEKMQ (reference sequence).

The chain joins TRBV9 to TRBJ1-5, with 11 bases matching TRBD1. The CDR3 has 14 residues. V lost 4 bases and J lost 7; bases outside the gene matches: 4. Germline V gene lookup returns CDR1 SGDLS and CDR2 YYNGEE. CDR3 coding DNA: TGTGCCAGCAGCACGGGACAGGGGGACCAGCCCCAGCATTTT. It yields the protein CASSTGQGDQPQHF.

The chain employs TRBV14 and TRBJ2-7, with unresolved D. Germline-derived CDR1 and CDR2 are SGHDN and FVKESK. V lost 0 bases, J lost 1 base, and 10 bases lay in between. CDR3 length: 15 amino acids. This chain's CDR3 is CASSQDGAGSYEQYF. In DNA form, the CDR3 reads TGTGCCAGCAGCCAAGATGGTGCAGGTTCCTACGAGCAGTACTTC.

V and J are TRBV29-1 and TRBJ2-5, with TRBD1 matching 10 bases. After removal of 5 bases from V and 5 bases from J, the junction contained 5 bases not matched to a gene. CDR3 size: 13 residues. CDR1 SQVTM and CDR2 ANQGSEA come from the germline V gene. CDR3 coding DNA: TGCAGCGTTAGACAGGGGGCAGGGGAGACCCAGTACTTC. Translated, it gives CSVRQGAGETQYF.

V and J are TRBV4-3 and TRBJ2-3, with 9 bases matching TRBD2. The trim removed 4 bases at V and 2 bases at J, leaving 1 base unmatched. This CDR3 has 14 residues. Germline V gene data show CDR1 as LGHNA and CDR2 as YSLEER. Written as DNA, the CDR3 is TGCGCCAGCAGCCGCGGGGGGGCCACAGATACGCAGTATTTT. Its translation: CASSRGGATDTQYF.

The chain links TRBV7-9 to TRBJ1-2, with D possibly matching TRBD1 (6 bases). Looked up from germline, CDR1 is SEHNR and CDR2 is FQNEAQ (reference sequence). The V gene lost 6 bases and the J gene lost 5 bases, with 16 bases spanning the gap. There are 14 residues in the CDR3. The DNA of the CDR3 is TGTGCCAGCAGTCAGGGGTTAGGAGGGTATGGCTACACCTTC. Protein sequence: CASSQGLGGYGYTF.

In its sample, this clone was seen once. The chain couples TRBV11-2 to TRBJ2-1; D perhaps matches TRBD1 (6 bases). Germline-derived CDR1 and CDR2 are SGHAT and FQNNGV. Trimming stripped 5 bases from V and 6 bases from J, with 17 bases between. The CDR3 length is 15 residues. The CDR3 protein is CASSRDIKEGNEQFF. The CDR3 nucleotides read TGTGCCAGCAGCCGGGACATCAAGGAAGGCAATGAGCAGTTCTTC.

This sequence joins TRBV19 and TRBJ1-1; TRBD1 matches 7 bases. V shed 5 bases and J 5 bases; nucleotides not matched to a gene: 5. Germline V gene data show CDR1 as LNHDA and CDR2 as SQIVND (reference sequence). The length of the CDR3 is 13 residues. CDR3 in amino acids: CASSPLQGTEAFF. The CDR3, as DNA: TGTGCCAGTAGTCCCCTACAGGGGACTGAAGCTTTCTTT.

This clone came up once. V is TRBV6-1 and J is TRBJ1-2; D call uncertain. The CDR3 has 14 residues. Trimming took 2 bases from V and 4 from J, leaving 11 bases between them. CDR1 and CDR2 from the germline V gene are MNHNS and SASEGT. The CDR3 nucleotides are TGTGCCAGCAGTGAACTGAGGCCCAGCTATGGCTACACCTTC. It encodes CASSELRPSYGYTF.

The chain employs TRBV7-6 and TRBJ1-6, with D perhaps TRBD1 (6 bases). Germline V lookup: CDR1 SGHVS, CDR2 FNYEAQ. Trimming took 3 bases from V and 6 from J, leaving 15 bases between them. This CDR3 comprises 16 residues. CDR3 amino acids: CASSLGGQGLNSPLHF. The CDR3 DNA is TGTGCCAGCAGCTTGGGGGGGCAGGGACTTAATTCACCCCTCCACTTT. Filled out from reference TRBV7-6 and TRBJ1-6, the complete variable domain reads GAGVSQSPRYKVTKRGQDVALRCDPISGHVSLYWYRQALGQGPEFLTYFNYEAQQDKSGLPNDRFSAERPEGSISTLTIQRTEQRDSAMYRCASSLGGQGLNSPLHFGNGTRLTVT.

This chain connects TRBV6-2 or TRBV6-3 to TRBJ2-3; 9 nucleotides match TRBD2. V shed 2 bases and J 5 bases; nucleotides not matched to a gene: 5. The CDR3 length is 15 residues. Germline V CDR1 and CDR2: MNHEY, SVGEGT. CDR3 region: CASSYLLAGKDTQYF. The CDR3 bases are TGTGCCAGCAGTTACCTCCTAGCGGGGAAAGATACGCAGTATTTT.